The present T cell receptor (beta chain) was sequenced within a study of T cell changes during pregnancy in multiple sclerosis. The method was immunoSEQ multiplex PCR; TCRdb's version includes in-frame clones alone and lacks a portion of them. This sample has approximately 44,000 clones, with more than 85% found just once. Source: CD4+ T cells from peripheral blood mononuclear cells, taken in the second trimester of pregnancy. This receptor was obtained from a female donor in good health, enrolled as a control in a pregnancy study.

The chain's CDR3 is CASSFVSGGAGETQYF. The CDR3 nucleotides read TGTGCCAGCAGCTTCGTTAGCGGGGGGGCTGGAGAGACCCAGTACTTC. This chain connects TRBV11-2 to TRBJ2-5; TRBD2 agrees at 11 bases. With V trimmed by 3 bases and J by 4 bases, 7 bases remained unmatched. The germline V gene has CDR1 SGHAT and CDR2 FQNNGV. The CDR3 totals 16 residues.